This T cell receptor (beta chain) was retrieved from a study of PD-1 blockade in classical Hodgkin lymphoma. Study outcomes and limitations: Whereas CD4+ TCR diversity had risen significantly by C4D1, CD8+ TCR diversity had not.

As for this clone: What it binds is not known.

CDR3 length: 16 amino acids. CDR1 MNHNS and CDR2 SASEGT come from the germline V gene. The V end was cut by 0 bases, the J end by 8 bases, with 14 bases between. Clones were sequenced by immunoSEQ multiplex PCR, and TCRdb holds only the in-frame ones, with some missing. The sample yields about 12,000 clones, roughly nine tenths seen once. Relapse after autologous stem cell transplantation occurred in every patient, and brentuximab vedotin exposure varied. The receptor's source is a human donor with classical Hodgkin lymphoma. This chain uses TRBV6-1 with TRBJ1-6; no definite D call. This material consisted of peripheral blood mononuclear cells (PBMCs), taken at baseline. For the CDR3, the DNA is TGTGCCAGCAGTGAAGCGCTGAGGACCGACGATTCACCCCTCCACTTT. This gives the protein CASSEALRTDDSPLHF.